This T cell receptor (beta chain) was sequenced for a study of CD8 T cells in Susac syndrome (dated by TCRdb to about 2019). Background on the whole study: The study used repertoire sequencing to test whether antigen drove CD8+ T cell activation and differentiation in Susac syndrome. Broader findings and caveats from the paper: The number of individuals in the TCR sequencing and HLA analysis was recognized as being relatively small.

The CDR3 sequence holds 13 residues, the cysteine and phenylalanine included. The entry retains the CDR3 DNA only, 39 bases that are in frame from base 1. V sheds 3 bases and J sheds 13 bases, leaving 17 bases between their ends. CDR1 and CDR2 were assigned from the germline V gene as SGHDT and YYEEEE. Peripheral blood CD8+ and CD4+ T cells from healthy donors, Susac syndrome patients and multiple sclerosis patients were profiled using high-throughput TCR beta sequencing. Multiple sclerosis controls were treatment-naive patients with stable or active relapsing-remitting disease fulfilling revised McDonald criteria. Bulk CD8+ and CD4+ T cells were purified magnetically by negative isolation, whereas CD8+ TEMRA cells were enriched by FACS. Blood was collected in EDTA tubes and processed within 24 hours, with PBMCs isolated through density gradient centrifugation. PBMCs intended for TCR sequencing were frozen in liquid nitrogen and were later thawed in a 37 degrees C water bath. The sorted or isolated CD4+, CD8+ and CD8+ TEMRA cells had a purity of 90% or higher.

RNA was extracted using the RNeasy kit, and about 0.45 to 1 ug of the RNA was reverse transcribed with random hexamers. The immunoSEQ multiplex PCR assay, which covers 54 Vbeta and 13 Jbeta segments, was used to amplify TCR beta CDR3 regions. PCR amplification bias was corrected by using a synthetic template baseline for primer optimization and computational correction. On the authors' methods: Reads were annotated to V, D and J genes per IMGT and analyzed with immunoSEQ Analyzer, keeping only productive sequences. To calculate clonality, Shannon entropy was normalized by log2 of the number of productive unique sequences and then subtracted from one. For each patient and control, public and private clones were evaluated among the 100 most prevalent clones. Clones were defined as Susac-specific if absent from the healthy and MS cohorts, from 900 to 1,300 published viral clones and from other ImmuneACCESS disease sequences. TCRdb reworked the public reads: Q25 trimming with fastp, MiXCR clone assembly, productive beta chains retained. CDR3 protein sequences are deduplicated, and each keeps its most common genes and DNA. The V and J calls follow TCRdb's processing rather than the paper's. The sample table shows about 160,000 distinct CDR3 sequences, and roughly 95% are seen once. The ten most abundant clones make up 0.075% to 0.095% of the sample.

This clonotype was observed a single time. What antigen it recognizes has not been identified. Base qualities are not recorded, but no much larger clone differs from it by a single base. One read offers little support. Sequenced sample: CD4+ T cells from PBMCs. The rearranged chain carries TRBV5-6 and TRBJ1-5; a weak D assignment points to TRBD1 (5 bases agree). The TCR originated in a human donor with multiple sclerosis. The DNA reads TGTGCCAGCAGCTCCCGCCGAAAGGGGCTTCAGCATTTT. The translation is CASSSRRKGLQHF.